Listed below are T cell receptor beta chains from one sample, sequenced in a study of blood T cell repertoires in COVID-19. Profiled with immunoSEQ multiplex PCR; TCRdb holds only in-frame clones, not every one. The table lists 200,000 to 300,000 clones, around 85% of them singletons, with 6.2% in the top ten. The sequencing sample was made of peripheral blood. The receptors shown here come from a man aged 55-75 years with acute or convalescent COVID-19. The CDR3 runs from the conserved cysteine through the conserved F or W. A D gene is named only where the DNA matches it firmly. Rows may omit the clone size; those that give it use once, few, many or a size class.

>TRBD2|TRBJ2-5|.|TRBV7-9
CASSGDRPTSGSRTQYF
TGTGCCAGCAGCGGAGACAGGCCGACTAGCGGGAGTAGGACCCAGTACTTC
>TRBD2|TRBJ2-7|.|TRBV5-1
CASSLRLAGVYEQYF
TGCGCCAGCAGCTTGAGGCTAGCGGGAGTCTACGAGCAGTACTTC
>TRBD1|TRBJ1-2|.|TRBV6-1
CASSEGGGGIRGYTF
TGTGCCAGCAGTGAAGGTGGAGGGGGCATCCGGGGCTACACCTTC
>TRBD1|TRBJ1-5|.|TRBV7-8
CASSLGQGNGPQHF
TGTGCCAGCAGCTTGGGACAGGGGAATGGGCCCCAGCATTTT
>TRBD2|TRBJ2-2|.|TRBV9
CASSGPSGSVGELFF
TGTGCCAGCAGCGGTCCTAGCGGGAGCGTCGGGGAGCTGTTTTTT
>.|TRBJ1-3|.|TRBV29-1
CSITGPGNTIYF
TGCAGCATTACAGGGCCGGGAAACACCATATATTTT
>.|TRBJ1-1|.|TRBV5-1
CASSLFSVGVMNTEAFF
TGCGCCAGCAGCTTGTTTAGCGTCGGAGTAATGAACACTGAAGCTTTCTTT
>.|TRBJ1-3|.|TRBV28
CASSADRPAVDTIYF
TGTGCCAGCAGTGCCGACAGGCCGGCGGTGGACACCATATATTTT
>TRBD2|TRBJ2-1|.|TRBV7-3
CASSSTSGSRWDEQFF
TGTGCCAGCAGCTCCACTAGCGGGAGCCGATGGGATGAGCAGTTCTTC
>.|TRBJ2-1|.|TRBV5-1
CASSHQRSSYNEQFF
TGCGCCAGCAGCCACCAAAGGAGCTCCTACAATGAGCAGTTCTTC
>.|TRBJ1-1|.|TRBV4-3
CASSQDLVQRAQSAFF
TGCGCCAGCAGCCAAGATCTTGTACAGCGGGCCCAGAGCGCTTTCTTT
>TRBD2|TRBJ2-7|.|TRBV27
CASSWAGGAGGYEQYF
TGTGCCAGCAGTTGGGCCGGGGGAGCGGGAGGGTACGAGCAGTACTTC
>TRBD1|TRBJ2-7|.|TRBV19
CASSMGVSRGEQYF
TGTGCCAGTAGTATGGGAGTTTCCAGGGGGGAGCAGTACTTC
>.|TRBJ1-1|.|TRBV29-1
CSVARERLGYAFF
TGCAGCGTTGCGAGGGAAAGGTTGGGGTACGCTTTCTTT
>TRBD1|TRBJ1-1|.|TRBV5-1
CASSLGQGTHTEAFF
TGCGCCAGCAGCTTGGGACAGGGGACCCACACTGAAGCTTTCTTT
>.|TRBJ2-3|.|TRBV7-3
CASSSPGVGGQYF
TGTGCCAGCAGCTCGCCGGGAGTTGGGGGGCAGTATTTT
>.|TRBJ1-5|.|TRBV6-2/TRBV6-3
CASSKDSGNQPQHF
TGTGCCAGCAGCAAGGACAGTGGCAATCAGCCCCAGCATTTT
>.|TRBJ1-5|.|TRBV4-3
CASSQGWGDSNQPQHF
TGCGCCAGCAGCCAAGGGTGGGGGGATAGCAATCAGCCCCAGCATTTT
>TRBD2|TRBJ2-7|.|TRBV19
CASSLGGFQEQYF
TGTGCCAGTAGCCTGGGGGGGTTTCAGGAGCAGTACTTC
>.|TRBJ1-5|.|TRBV11-2
CASSLRSDGWNQPQHF
TGTGCCAGCAGCTTAAGGTCAGACGGGTGGAATCAGCCCCAGCATTTT
>TRBD1|TRBJ1-2|.|TRBV19
CASSIRQGGGGYTF
TGTGCCAGTAGTATACGACAGGGAGGAGGTGGCTACACCTTC
>TRBD1|TRBJ1-2|.|TRBV2
CASSELGQKAYGYTF
TGTGCCAGCAGTGAATTGGGACAGAAGGCCTATGGCTACACCTTC
>.|TRBJ2-7|.|TRBV5-1
CASSNRTISNEQYF
TGCGCCAGCAGCAACCGCACGATCAGTAACGAGCAGTACTTC
>TRBD2|TRBJ2-1|.|TRBV15
CATSRAGSRTSGAYNEQFF
TGTGCCACCAGCAGAGCGGGGTCCAGGACTAGCGGAGCCTACAATGAGCAGTTCTTC
>.|TRBJ1-2|once|TRBV4-3
CASSQDPQGGDDGYTF
TGCGCCAGCAGCCAAGATCCCCAGGGAGGGGATGATGGCTACACCTTC